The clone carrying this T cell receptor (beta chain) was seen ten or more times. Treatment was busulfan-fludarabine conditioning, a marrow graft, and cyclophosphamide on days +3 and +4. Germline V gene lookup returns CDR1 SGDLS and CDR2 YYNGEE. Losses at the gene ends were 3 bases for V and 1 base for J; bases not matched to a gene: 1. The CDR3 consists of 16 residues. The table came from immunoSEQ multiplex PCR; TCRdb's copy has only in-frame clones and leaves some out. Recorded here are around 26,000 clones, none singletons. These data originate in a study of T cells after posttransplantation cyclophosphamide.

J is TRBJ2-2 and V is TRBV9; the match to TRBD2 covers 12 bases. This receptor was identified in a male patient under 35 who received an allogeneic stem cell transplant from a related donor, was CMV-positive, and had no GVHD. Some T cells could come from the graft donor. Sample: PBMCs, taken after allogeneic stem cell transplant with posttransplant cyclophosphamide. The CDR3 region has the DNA TGTGCCAGCAGCGGGGGACTAGCGGGGAACACCGGGGAGCTGTTTTTT. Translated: CASSGGLAGNTGELFF.